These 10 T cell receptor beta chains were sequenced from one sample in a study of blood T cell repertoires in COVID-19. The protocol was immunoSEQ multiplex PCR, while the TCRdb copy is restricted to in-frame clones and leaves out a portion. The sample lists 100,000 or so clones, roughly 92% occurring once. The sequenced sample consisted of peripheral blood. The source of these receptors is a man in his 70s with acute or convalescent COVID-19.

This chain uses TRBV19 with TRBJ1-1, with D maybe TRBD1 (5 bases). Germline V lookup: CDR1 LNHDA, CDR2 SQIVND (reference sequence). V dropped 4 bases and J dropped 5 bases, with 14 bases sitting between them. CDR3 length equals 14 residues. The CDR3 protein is CASSSRQISTEAFF. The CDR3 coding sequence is TGTGCCAGTAGTAGCCGACAGATAAGTACTGAAGCTTTCTTT.

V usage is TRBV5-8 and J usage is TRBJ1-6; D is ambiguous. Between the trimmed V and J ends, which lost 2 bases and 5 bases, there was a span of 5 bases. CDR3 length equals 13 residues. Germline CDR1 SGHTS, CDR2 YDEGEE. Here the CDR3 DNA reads TGTGCCAGCAGCTTTCAGGATAATTCACCCCTCCACTTT. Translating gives CASSFQDNSPLHF.

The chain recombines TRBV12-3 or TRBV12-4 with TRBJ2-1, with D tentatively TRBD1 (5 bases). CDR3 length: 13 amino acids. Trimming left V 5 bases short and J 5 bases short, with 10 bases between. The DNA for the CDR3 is TGTGCCAGCAGTCCCGACAGCAACAATGAGCAGTTCTTC. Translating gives CASSPDSNNEQFF.

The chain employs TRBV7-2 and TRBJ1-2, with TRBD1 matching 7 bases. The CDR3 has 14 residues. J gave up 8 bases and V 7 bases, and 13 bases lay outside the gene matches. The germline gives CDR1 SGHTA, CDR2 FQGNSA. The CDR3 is CASTPTGDWGGYTF. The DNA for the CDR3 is TGTGCCAGCACCCCTACAGGGGACTGGGGAGGCTACACCTTC.

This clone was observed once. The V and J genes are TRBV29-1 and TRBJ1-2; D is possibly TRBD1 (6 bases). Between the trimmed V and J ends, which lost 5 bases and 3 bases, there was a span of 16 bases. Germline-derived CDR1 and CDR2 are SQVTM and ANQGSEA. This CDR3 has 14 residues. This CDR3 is CSVSVGAKDYGYTF. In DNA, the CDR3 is TGCAGCGTTTCTGTGGGGGCGAAAGACTATGGCTACACCTTC.

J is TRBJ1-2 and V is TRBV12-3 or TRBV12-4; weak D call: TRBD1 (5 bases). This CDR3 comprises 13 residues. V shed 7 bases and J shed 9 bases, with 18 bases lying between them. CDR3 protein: CASIWGGSESYTF. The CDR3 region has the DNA TGTGCCAGCATCTGGGGGGGTTCGGAAAGCTACACCTTC.

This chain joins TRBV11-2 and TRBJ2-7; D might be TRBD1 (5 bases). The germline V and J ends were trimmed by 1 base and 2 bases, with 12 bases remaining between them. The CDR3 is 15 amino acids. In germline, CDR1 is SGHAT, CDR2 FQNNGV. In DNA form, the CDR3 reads TGTGCCAGCAGCTTAGGCGACAGTTACACCTACGAGCAGTACTTC. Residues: CASSLGDSYTYEQYF.

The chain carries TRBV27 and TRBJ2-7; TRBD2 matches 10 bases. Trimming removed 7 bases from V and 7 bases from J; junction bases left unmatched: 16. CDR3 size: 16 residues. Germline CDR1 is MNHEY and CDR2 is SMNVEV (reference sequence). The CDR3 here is CASTRTSGRARDEQYF. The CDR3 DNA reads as TGTGCCAGCACTCGTACAAGCGGGAGGGCCAGGGATGAGCAGTACTTC.

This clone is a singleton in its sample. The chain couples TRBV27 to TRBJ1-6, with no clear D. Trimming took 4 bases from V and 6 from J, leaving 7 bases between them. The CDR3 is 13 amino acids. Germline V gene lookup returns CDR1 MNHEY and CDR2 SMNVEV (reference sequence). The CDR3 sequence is CASSYKSNSPLHF. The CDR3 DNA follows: TGTGCCAGCAGTTATAAATCTAATTCACCCCTCCACTTT.

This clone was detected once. The CDR3 here is CAWTPGVSGNTIYF. The CDR3 coding sequence is TGTGCCTGGACTCCAGGGGTATCTGGAAACACCATATATTTT. The chain recombines TRBV30 with TRBJ1-3, with a weak D call TRBD1 (6 bases). The CDR3 is made up of 14 amino acids. Germline assignment: CDR1 GTSNPN and CDR2 SVGIG (reference sequence). Trimming cost V 4 bases and J 1 base, with 11 bases left between them.